This T cell receptor beta chain was captured in a study of CD8 T cells in Susac syndrome. Random hexamers served to reverse transcribe about 0.45 to 1 ug RNA. TCRdb recomputed calls from the immunoSEQ multiplex PCR reads with MiXCR, one row per CDR3 protein. This table holds about 190,000 distinct CDR3 sequences, 95% found once. General observations from the study: Among active patients and in TEMRA cells, CD8+ clonal expansion in Susac reached its peak.

The V gene's germline CDR1 is DFQATT and CDR2 SNEGSKA (reference sequence). The CDR3 extends over 14 amino acids. Trimming shortened V by 1 base and J by 1 base, and 8 bases separated the two germline ends. As to this clonotype: Its antigen remains unidentified.

The V and J genes are TRBV20-1 and TRBJ1-3; a possible D gene is TRBD1 (5 bases). Sequencing input: CD8+ T cells from PBMCs. The receptor was isolated from a human donor with Susac syndrome. CDR3: CSARGSGSGNTIYF. CDR3 in DNA: TGCAGTGCTAGAGGGTCAGGGTCTGGAAACACCATATATTTT.